This T cell receptor (beta chain) was captured by sequencing in a study of CD8 T cells in Susac syndrome. TCR beta sequences were obtained from blood CD8+ and CD4+ T cells. Between the trimmed V and J ends, which lost 4 bases and 5 bases, there was a span of 17 bases. Germline loops: CDR1 SGHVS, CDR2 FNYEAQ. CDR3 length: 15 residues. cDNA came from about 0.5 to 1 ug RNA primed by random hexamers. An immunoSEQ multiplex PCR amplified TCR beta CDR3 over 54 Vbeta and 13 Jbeta. TCRdb re-derived calls from the immunoSEQ multiplex PCR reads in MiXCR, one entry per CDR3 protein. Of some 150,000 distinct CDR3 sequences listed, approximately 94% are singletons.

The genes are TRBV7-6 and TRBJ1-2, with no clear D. The source material was CD4+ T cells from PBMCs. This TCR was recovered from a human donor in good health. The CDR3 bases are TGTGCCAGCAGCTCCAAACTCGGACCCCTTTATGGCTACACCTTC. Translation gives CASSSKLGPLYGYTF.